A selection of T cell receptor beta chains follows, all from one sample in a study of blood T cell repertoires in COVID-19. TCRdb's table, derived via immunoSEQ multiplex PCR, lists solely in-frame clones and lacks some. This table has about 100,000 clones, about 93% appearing once. The sequencing sample was made of peripheral blood. The receptors originated from a woman in her 30s with acute or convalescent COVID-19. The CDR3 runs from the conserved cysteine through the conserved F or W. The D gene is left open where the match is weak. Rows give clone size only sometimes, using once, few, many, or a class for an expanded clone.

clone size,V gene,J gene,D gene,CDR3 DNA,CDR3 protein
once,TRBV6-5,TRBJ1-2,-,TGTGCCAGCGCGTACAGCCACCTGTATGGCTACACCTTC,CASAYSHLYGYTF
-,TRBV16,TRBJ2-7,-,TGTGCCAGCAGCCGCCTGGGGCAGGTTGGCGAGCAGTACTTC,CASSRLGQVGEQYF
-,TRBV5-4,TRBJ1-1,-,TGTGCCAGCAGCTCCGCGTACACTGAAGCTTTCTTT,CASSSAYTEAFF
once,TRBV12-3/TRBV12-4,TRBJ2-2,-,TGTGCCAGCAGTCGGTACGGCGGGGAGCTGTTTTTT,CASSRYGGELFF
-,TRBV28,TRBJ1-2,TRBD1,TGTGCCAGCAACCCCCCCTTGGGACAGGACAACTATGGCTACACCTTC,CASNPPLGQDNYGYTF
-,TRBV28,TRBJ1-2,-,TGTGGCAGCGGAGGGTTCTATGGCTACACCTTC,CGSGGFYGYTF
-,TRBV5-1,TRBJ2-7,-,TGCGCCAGCAGCTCCGGACTCATCGAGGAGCAGTACTTC,CASSSGLIEEQYF
-,TRBV12-5,TRBJ1-1,-,TGTGCTAGTTTACGGGACACTGAAGCTTTCTTT,CASLRDTEAFF
few,TRBV6-5,TRBJ1-1,TRBD1,TGTGCCAGCAGGAGAACAGGGGGCCGGGGGACTGAAGCTTTCTTT,CASRRTGGRGTEAFF
-,TRBV19,TRBJ2-2,TRBD2,TGTGCCAGTAACTTCTGGACTAGCGGGAGGGCAGGCGGGGAGCTGTTTTTT,CASNFWTSGRAGGELFF
once,TRBV28,TRBJ2-2,-,TGTGCCAGCAGTATACAGGACAGAGACACCGGGGAGCTGTTTTTT,CASSIQDRDTGELFF
-,TRBV30,TRBJ1-1,-,TGTGCCTGGGACAGTTTTAAAAGCACTGAAGCTTTCTTT,CAWDSFKSTEAFF
-,TRBV5-1,TRBJ2-7,-,TGCGCCAGCAGCTTGAACCCCATAACCTCGGTCGAGCAGTACTTC,CASSLNPITSVEQYF
once,TRBV28,TRBJ1-1,-,TGTGCCAGCAGTTTGAACGAGTTGGGGCCCCCCACTGAAGCTTTCTTT,CASSLNELGPPTEAFF
-,TRBV5-1,TRBJ2-7,-,TGCGCCAGCAGCTTGCAGTCCACGGGGTACGAGCAGTACTTC,CASSLQSTGYEQYF
-,TRBV7-3,TRBJ2-1,-,TGTGCCAGCAGCTTAGCAGGGAGCGGGCATGATGAGCAGTTCTTC,CASSLAGSGHDEQFF
once,TRBV7-8,TRBJ2-3,-,TGTGCCAGCAGCCACCCCTATCCGGGGGAAACAGATACGCAGTATTTT,CASSHPYPGETDTQYF
-,TRBV6-2/TRBV6-3,TRBJ2-5,TRBD1,TGTGCCAGCAGTTCCCGACGGAAGACAGGGCTTTTGGTCCAAGAGACCCAGTACTTC,CASSSRRKTGLLVQETQYF
-,TRBV5-1,TRBJ1-4,TRBD1,TGCGCCAGCAGCTCCGGGACAGCAAATGAAAAACTGTTTTTT,CASSSGTANEKLFF
-,TRBV5-1,TRBJ2-7,TRBD2,TGCGCCAGCAGCCTGACGGTCGGGACTAGCGGATACGAGCAGTACTTC,CASSLTVGTSGYEQYF
-,TRBV7-8,TRBJ2-2,TRBD2,TGTGCCAGCAGCCTAAGAGCTAGCGGGAGGGATACCGGGGAGCTGTTTTTT,CASSLRASGRDTGELFF
-,TRBV15,TRBJ2-7,TRBD1,TGTGCCACCAGCGCGGACAGGGGTAGCTCCTACGAGCAGTACTTC,CATSADRGSSYEQYF
-,TRBV24-1,TRBJ1-2,-,TGTGCCACCAGTGAACCAGGGGACGCTAACGGCTACACCTTC,CATSEPGDANGYTF
-,TRBV28,TRBJ1-6,-,TGTGCCAGCAGCCCGGCCCTGGGAGATTCACCCCTCCACTTT,CASSPALGDSPLHF
-,TRBV15,TRBJ2-7,TRBD1,TGTGCCACCAGCAGCTGGGACAGGGGGAAGGGCGAGCAGTACTTC,CATSSWDRGKGEQYF
-,TRBV9,TRBJ1-4,-,TGTGCCAGCAGCCACCCCAACCAGGGTAGAAATGAAAAACTGTTTTTT,CASSHPNQGRNEKLFF
-,TRBV27,TRBJ2-7,TRBD2,TGTGCCAGCAGTTTAGGGTTAGCGGGAGACGAGCAGTACTTC,CASSLGLAGDEQYF
-,TRBV7-9,TRBJ1-2,-,TGTGCCACCGAAAGAAGGACAGCCGCCTATGGCTACACCTTC,CATERRTAAYGYTF
-,TRBV10-3,TRBJ1-3,-,TGTGCCATCAGTGTACGGCAGGGCGCAGGAAACACCATATATTTT,CAISVRQGAGNTIYF
-,TRBV7-7,TRBJ2-1,-,TGTGCCAGCAGCGTGGCGGGCCGAGGACAGTCGTTCTTC,CASSVAGRGQSFF
once,TRBV23-1,TRBJ2-7,TRBD2,TGCGCCAGCAGTCAAAATCAGGCGGGAGGGCCCTACGAGCAGTACTTC,CASSQNQAGGPYEQYF
-,TRBV6-6,TRBJ1-6,TRBD1,TGTGCCAGCACCCGAGACAGGGACTCACCCCTCCACTTT,CASTRDRDSPLHF
-,TRBV5-1,TRBJ2-5,TRBD1,TGCGCCAGCAGCTTAGGGGACAGGGTAATGGAGACCCAGTACTTC,CASSLGDRVMETQYF
once,TRBV9,TRBJ1-5,TRBD1,TGTGCCAGCAGCGGGGACAGGGGCAATCAGCCCCAGCATTTT,CASSGDRGNQPQHF
-,TRBV4-1,TRBJ1-5,-,TGCGCCAGCAGCCAACCCGGGACAATTCAGCCCCAGCATTTT,CASSQPGTIQPQHF
-,TRBV6-5,TRBJ1-1,-,TGTGCCAGCAGTTGGGCGCGTGGCACTGAAGCTTTCTTT,CASSWARGTEAFF
-,TRBV9,TRBJ1-2,-,TGTGCCAGCAGCGCGTCGGCGGGGGCGGAAAAGGTAGTAGACTATGGCTACACCTTC,CASSASAGAEKVVDYGYTF
-,TRBV3-1/TRBV3-2,TRBJ1-1,-,TGTGCCAGCACCCGAACAGGGCCTGCTGAAGCTTTCTTT,CASTRTGPAEAFF
-,TRBV28,TRBJ2-7,-,TGTGCCAGCAGAAGACACTCTGTTACCTACGAGCAGTACTTC,CASRRHSVTYEQYF
-,TRBV4-1,TRBJ2-1,-,TGCGCCAGCAGCCAAGATCAGAGGGGGATTGGGGCGACTTACAATGAGCAGTTCTTC,CASSQDQRGIGATYNEQFF